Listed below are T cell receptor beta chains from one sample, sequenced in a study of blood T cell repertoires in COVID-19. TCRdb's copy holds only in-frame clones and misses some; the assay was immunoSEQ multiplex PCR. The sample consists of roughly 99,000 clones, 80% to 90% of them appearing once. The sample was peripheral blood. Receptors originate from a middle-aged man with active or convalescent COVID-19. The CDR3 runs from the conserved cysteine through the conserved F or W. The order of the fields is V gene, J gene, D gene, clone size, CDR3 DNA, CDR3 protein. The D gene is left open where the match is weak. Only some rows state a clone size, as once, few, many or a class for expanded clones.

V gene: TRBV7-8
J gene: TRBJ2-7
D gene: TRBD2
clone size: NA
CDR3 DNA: TGTGCCAGCAGCGATTCTCCGGGACTAGCGTACTACGAGCAGTACTTC
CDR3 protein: CASSDSPGLAYYEQYF

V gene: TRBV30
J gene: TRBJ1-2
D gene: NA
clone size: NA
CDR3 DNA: TGTGCCTGGAGTGTGAGGAGTAACTATGGCTACACCTTC
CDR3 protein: CAWSVRSNYGYTF

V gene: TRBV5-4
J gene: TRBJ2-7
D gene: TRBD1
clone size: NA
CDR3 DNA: TGTGCCAGCAGCGATTGGACAGGGGTGGACTCCTACGAGCAGTACTTC
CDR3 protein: CASSDWTGVDSYEQYF

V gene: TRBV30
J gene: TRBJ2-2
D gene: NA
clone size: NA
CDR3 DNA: TGTGCGCGGAGTGGAGAGGCCGGGGAGCTGTTTTTT
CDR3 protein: CARSGEAGELFF

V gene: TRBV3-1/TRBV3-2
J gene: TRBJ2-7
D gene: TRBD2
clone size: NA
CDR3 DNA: TGTGCCAGCAGCAGCAATAGCGGGAGAAGCTACGAGCAGTACTTC
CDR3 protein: CASSSNSGRSYEQYF

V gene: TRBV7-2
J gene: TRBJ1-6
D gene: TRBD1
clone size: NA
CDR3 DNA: TGTGCCAGCAGCTTCAGGGACAGGGGGAATTCACCCCTCCACTTT
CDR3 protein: CASSFRDRGNSPLHF

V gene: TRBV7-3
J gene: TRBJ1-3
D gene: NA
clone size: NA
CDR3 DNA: TGTGCCAGCAGCCCAAGCCATACTGGAAACACCATATATTTT
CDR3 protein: CASSPSHTGNTIYF

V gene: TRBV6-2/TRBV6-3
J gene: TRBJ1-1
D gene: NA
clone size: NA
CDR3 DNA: TGTGCCAGCAGTTATGGAGGGACGACTGAAGCTTTCTTT
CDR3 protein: CASSYGGTTEAFF

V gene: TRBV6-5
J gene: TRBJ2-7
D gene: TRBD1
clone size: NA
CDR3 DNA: TGTGCCAGCAGTTACTCCTACAGGGGGGCCTACGAGCAGTACTTC
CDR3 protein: CASSYSYRGAYEQYF

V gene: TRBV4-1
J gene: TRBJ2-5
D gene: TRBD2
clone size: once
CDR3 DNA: TGCGCCAGCAGCCAACACAACGCTAGCGGGAGATGGACCCAGTACTTC
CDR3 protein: CASSQHNASGRWTQYF

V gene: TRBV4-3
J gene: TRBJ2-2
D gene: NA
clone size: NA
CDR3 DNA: TGCGCCAGCAGCCAAGATATAGGCAGGGAGGACACCGGGGAGCTGTTTTTT
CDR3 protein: CASSQDIGREDTGELFF

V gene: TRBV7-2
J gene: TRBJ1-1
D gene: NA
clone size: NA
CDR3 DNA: TGTGCCAGCAGCTTAATACCCCAGGGTTCGGCTTTCTTT
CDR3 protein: CASSLIPQGSAFF

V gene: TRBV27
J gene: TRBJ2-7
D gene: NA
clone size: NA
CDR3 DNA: TGTGCCAGCAATGCGCTACCCCGAGTCGGCTACGAGCAGTACTTC
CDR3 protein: CASNALPRVGYEQYF

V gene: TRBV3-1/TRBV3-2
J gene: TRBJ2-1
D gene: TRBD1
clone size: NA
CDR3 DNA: TGTGCCAGCAGCCAAGAAAAGCGGACAGGGGATTACAATGAGCAGTTCTTC
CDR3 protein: CASSQEKRTGDYNEQFF

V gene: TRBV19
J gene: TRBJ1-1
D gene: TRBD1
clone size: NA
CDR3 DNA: TGTGCCAGTAGTTGGACAGGGTTCAACACTGAAGCTTTCTTT
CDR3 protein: CASSWTGFNTEAFF

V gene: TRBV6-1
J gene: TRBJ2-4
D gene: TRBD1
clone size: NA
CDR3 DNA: TGTGCCAGCAGTGAAGGGACAGGGCTCGCCAAAAACATTCAGTACTTC
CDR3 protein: CASSEGTGLAKNIQYF

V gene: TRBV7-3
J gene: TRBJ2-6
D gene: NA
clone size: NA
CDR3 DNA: TGTGCCAGCAGCTCCCCGGGGGCAGGGGGAAATGGGGCCAACGTCCTGACTTTC
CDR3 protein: CASSSPGAGGNGANVLTF

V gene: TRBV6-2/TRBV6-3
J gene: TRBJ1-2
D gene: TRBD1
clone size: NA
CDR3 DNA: TGTGCCAGCAGCCACCGGGACAGGGGGCTGAGTAACTATGGCTACACCTTC
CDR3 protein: CASSHRDRGLSNYGYTF

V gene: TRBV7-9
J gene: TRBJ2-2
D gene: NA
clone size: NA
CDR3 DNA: TGTGCCAGCAGCTCCGGATCCAGGGTCCTTCGGGGGATCGGGGAGCTGTTTTTT
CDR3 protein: CASSSGSRVLRGIGELFF

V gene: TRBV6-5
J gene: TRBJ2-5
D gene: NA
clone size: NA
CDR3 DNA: TGTGCCAGCAGTTACGGCGGGAATCAAGAGACCCAGTACTTC
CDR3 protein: CASSYGGNQETQYF

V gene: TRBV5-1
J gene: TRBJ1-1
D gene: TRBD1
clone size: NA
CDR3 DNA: TGCGCCAGCAGCGCGACAGGGCTCTTCGCTGAAGCTTTCTTT
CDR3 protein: CASSATGLFAEAFF

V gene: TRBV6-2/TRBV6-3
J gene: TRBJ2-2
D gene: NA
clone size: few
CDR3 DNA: TGTGCCAGCAGTTACTCTAGCGGAAACACCGGGGAGCTGTTTTTT
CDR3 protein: CASSYSSGNTGELFF

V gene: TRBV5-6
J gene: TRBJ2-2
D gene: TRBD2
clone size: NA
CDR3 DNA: TGTGCCAGCAAAAGACTAGCGGTGAACACCGGGGAGCTGTTTTTT
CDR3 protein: CASKRLAVNTGELFF

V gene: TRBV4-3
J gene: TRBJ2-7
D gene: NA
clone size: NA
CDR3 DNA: TGCGCCAGCAGCCTAGCCCTGAGCTCCTACGAGCAGTACTTC
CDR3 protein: CASSLALSSYEQYF

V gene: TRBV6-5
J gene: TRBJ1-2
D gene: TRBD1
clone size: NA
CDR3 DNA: TGTGCCAGCAGTTACGTGTCAGGGGGCGAGGTCTATGGCTACACCTTC
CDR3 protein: CASSYVSGGEVYGYTF

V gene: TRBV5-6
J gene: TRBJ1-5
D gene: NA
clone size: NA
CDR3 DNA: TGTGCCAGCCCAGGGGGCAATCAGCCCCAGCATTTT
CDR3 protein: CASPGGNQPQHF

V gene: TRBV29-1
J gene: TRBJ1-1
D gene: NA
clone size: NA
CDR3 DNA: TGCAGCGTGGACAGGAACACTGAAGCTTTCTTT
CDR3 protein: CSVDRNTEAFF

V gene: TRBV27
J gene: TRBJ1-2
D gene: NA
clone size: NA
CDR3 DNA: TGTGCCAGCAACCCTATGAGGGGGAGTATCTTTGGCTACACCTTC
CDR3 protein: CASNPMRGSIFGYTF

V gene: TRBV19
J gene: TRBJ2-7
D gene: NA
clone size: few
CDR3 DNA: TGTGCCAGTAGTCAGCAGGGGGGTCCCTACGAGCAGTACTTC
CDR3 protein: CASSQQGGPYEQYF

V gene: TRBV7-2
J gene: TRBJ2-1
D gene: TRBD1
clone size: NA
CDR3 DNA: TGTGCCATCCTGGGGACAGGGGACGTCGGGTCCTACAATGAGCAGTTCTTC
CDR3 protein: CAILGTGDVGSYNEQFF

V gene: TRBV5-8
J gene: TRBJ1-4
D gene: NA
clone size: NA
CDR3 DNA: TGTGCCAGCAGTTCACAAGCCGGGACAAATGAAAAACTGTTTTTT
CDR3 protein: CASSSQAGTNEKLFF

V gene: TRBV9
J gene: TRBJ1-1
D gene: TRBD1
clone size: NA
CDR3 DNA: TGTGCCAGCAGCGTTCGTAGACAGGGGGCCACTGAAGCTTTCTTT
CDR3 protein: CASSVRRQGATEAFF

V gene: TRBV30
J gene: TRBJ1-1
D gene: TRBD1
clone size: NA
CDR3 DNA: TGTGCCTGGTACAGGGGTTACACTGAAGCTTTCTTT
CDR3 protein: CAWYRGYTEAFF

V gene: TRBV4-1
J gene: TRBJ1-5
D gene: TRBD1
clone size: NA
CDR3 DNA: TGCGCCAGCAGCCGCTTCCGGGACAGGGAGAAGAGCAATCAGCCCCAGCATTTT
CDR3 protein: CASSRFRDREKSNQPQHF

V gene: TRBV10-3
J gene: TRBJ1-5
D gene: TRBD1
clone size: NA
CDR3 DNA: TGTGCCATCAGGGACAGGGATGTCCAGCCCCAGCATTTT
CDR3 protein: CAIRDRDVQPQHF

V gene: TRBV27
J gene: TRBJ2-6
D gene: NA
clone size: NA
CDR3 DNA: TGTGCCAGCAGAGCGGGACAGGAGTTTCCCCGCTCTGGGGCCAACGTCCTGACTTTC
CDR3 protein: CASRAGQEFPRSGANVLTF

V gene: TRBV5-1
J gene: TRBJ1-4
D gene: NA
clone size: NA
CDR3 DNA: TGCGCCAGCAGCTTGTCCAGGGGATGGAATGAAAAACTGTTTTTT
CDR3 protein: CASSLSRGWNEKLFF

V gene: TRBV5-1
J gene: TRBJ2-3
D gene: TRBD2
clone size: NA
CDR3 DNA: TGCGCCAGCAGATGGACTAGCGACACAGATACGCAGTATTTT
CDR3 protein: CASRWTSDTDTQYF

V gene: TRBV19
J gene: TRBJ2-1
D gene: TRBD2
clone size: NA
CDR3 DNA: TGTGCCAGTAGAGTAGCGGGAGCTGGGAATGAGCAGTTCTTC
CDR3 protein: CASRVAGAGNEQFF

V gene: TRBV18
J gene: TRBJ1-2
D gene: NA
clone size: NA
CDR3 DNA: TGTGCCAGCTCCACCTTAGGTTACAGCAACTATGGCTACACCTTC
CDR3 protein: CASSTLGYSNYGYTF

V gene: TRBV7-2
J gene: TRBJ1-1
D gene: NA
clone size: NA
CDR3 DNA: TGTGCCAGCAGCTTAGCCCCCACACGAGCTTTCTTT
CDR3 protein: CASSLAPTRAFF

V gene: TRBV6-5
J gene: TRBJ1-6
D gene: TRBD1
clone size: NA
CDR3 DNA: TGTGCCAGCAGTACCTCGACAGGGTATAATTCACCCCTCCACTTT
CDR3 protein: CASSTSTGYNSPLHF

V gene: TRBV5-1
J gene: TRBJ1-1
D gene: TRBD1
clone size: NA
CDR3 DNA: TGCGCCAGCAGAAAGGGGACAGCGAACACTGAAGCTTTCTTT
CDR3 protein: CASRKGTANTEAFF

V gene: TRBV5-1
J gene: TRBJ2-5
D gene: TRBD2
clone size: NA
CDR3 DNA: TGCGCCAGCAGCTTGGTGTGGTCTAGCGGAGAGGGACCCGGAACCCAGTACTTC
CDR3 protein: CASSLVWSSGEGPGTQYF

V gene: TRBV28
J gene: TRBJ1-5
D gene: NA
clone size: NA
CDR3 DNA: TGTGCCAGCAGTTTAAGGCAGGGAAGCCAGCCCCAGCATTTT
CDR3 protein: CASSLRQGSQPQHF

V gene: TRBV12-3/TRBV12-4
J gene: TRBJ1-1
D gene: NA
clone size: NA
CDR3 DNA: TGTGCCAGCAGGGTCAGAGGGCGCACTGAAGCTTTCTTT
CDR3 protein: CASRVRGRTEAFF

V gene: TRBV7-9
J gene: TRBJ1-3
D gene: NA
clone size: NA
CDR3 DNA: TGTGCCAGCAGCTTAGCTGGCAGCTCTGGAAACACCATATATTTT
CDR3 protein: CASSLAGSSGNTIYF